The clone carrying this T cell receptor beta chain came up once. Its antigen is not identified. By flow cytometry, patients selected for sequencing had shown an expansion of CD8+CD57+ cells. The CDR3 totals 13 residues. Trimming took 9 bases from V and 5 from J, leaving 13 bases between them. Germline lookup yields CDR1 KGHDR and CDR2 SFDVKD. This sample was taken from a study of CD8+CD57+ T cells in acquired aplastic anemia. Findings and caveats of the study: A set of around 30 CD8+ CDR3 sequences was shared between patients and controls, and these sequences appeared highly expressed in patients.

The template used for profiling TCR beta VDJ and CDR3 was genomic DNA. TCRdb independently ran MiXCR on the reads; one entry per CDR3 protein. The sample records under 350,000 distinct CDR3 sequences, under 65% being singletons. Source material: sorted CD4+, CD8+, or CD8+CD57+ T cells (not recorded which) from PBMCs. This sequence originates from a human donor with aplastic anemia. V is TRBV24-1 and J is TRBJ2-1; D is unresolved. CDR3 nucleotide sequence: TGTGCCACCGCCCCCGCCGCAGACAATGAGCAGTTCTTC. This translates into CATAPAADNEQFF.